The sequence of this TCR beta chain was determined in a study of OX40 agonist ivuxolimab in advanced cancers. Background on the study: Partial responses occurred in three patients (one hepatocellular carcinoma, two cutaneous melanoma).

With respect to this clone: The CDR3 ends on some other residue instead of the conserved phenylalanine or tryptophan, so this is likely a read error.

The CDR3 sequence is 15 residues long. The J segment lost 7 bases and the V segment lost 6 bases, leaving 8 bases of the junction unmatched. Germline-derived CDR1 and CDR2 are SGHTA and FQGNSA. The table came from immunoSEQ multiplex PCR; TCRdb's copy has only in-frame clones and leaves some out. The data contain tens of thousands of clones, around 89% of them seen just once; the ten biggest clones take up approximately 0.45%. The chain combines TRBV7-2 with TRBJ1-6; TRBD1 matches at 8 bases. This receptor was taken from an adult with an advanced solid tumor such as melanoma, head and neck, liver or kidney cancer. The sample consisted of CD4+ or CD8+ T cells sorted from blood, taken in a trial of the OX40 agonist ivuxolimab. In DNA, the CDR3 is TGTGCCAGCAGTCAAAGGACAGGGAACAATTCACCCCTCCACCTT. Encoded protein: CASSQRTGNNSPLHL.